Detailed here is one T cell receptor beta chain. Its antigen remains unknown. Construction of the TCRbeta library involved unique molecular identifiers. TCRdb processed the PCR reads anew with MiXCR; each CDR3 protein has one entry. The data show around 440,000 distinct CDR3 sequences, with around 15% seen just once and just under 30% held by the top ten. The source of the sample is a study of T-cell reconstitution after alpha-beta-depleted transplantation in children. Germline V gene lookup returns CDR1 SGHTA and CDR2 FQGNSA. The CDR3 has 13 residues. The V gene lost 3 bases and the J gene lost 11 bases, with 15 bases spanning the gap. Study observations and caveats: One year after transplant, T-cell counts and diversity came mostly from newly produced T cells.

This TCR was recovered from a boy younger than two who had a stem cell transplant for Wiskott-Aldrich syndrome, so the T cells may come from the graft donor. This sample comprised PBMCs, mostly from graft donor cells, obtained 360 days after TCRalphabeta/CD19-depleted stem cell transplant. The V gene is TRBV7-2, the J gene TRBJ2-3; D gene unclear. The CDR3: CASSLLSGPMQYF. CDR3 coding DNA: TGTGCCAGCAGCTTGCTATCCGGTCCCATGCAGTATTTT.